This is a list of T cell receptor beta chains from one sample in a study of shared clonotypes between healthy human individuals. Assay used: immunoSEQ multiplex PCR; TCRdb lists only in-frame clones, some missing. The sample lists 1,100,000 or so clones, 70% to 80% occurring once. Sequencing was carried out using memory CD4+ T cells from PBMCs. All receptors come from a man in his late teens or twenties in good health. Some clones in this sample may be carry-over from other donors' samples. Both conserved end residues are part of each CDR3. D genes are given only for firm matches. A row's size may be missing; if present it is once, few, many or a size class.

len: 15; v_gene: TRBV7-8; d_gene: NA; abundance: NA; j_gene: TRBJ2-1; CDR3aa: CASSIGLQYYNEQFF; CDR3nt: TGTGCCAGCAGCATCGGACTGCAATACTACAATGAGCAGTTCTTC
len: 15; v_gene: TRBV5-1; d_gene: TRBD2; abundance: NA; j_gene: TRBJ2-7; CDR3aa: CASSPQTSGSYEQYF; CDR3nt: TGCGCCAGCAGCCCACAGACTAGCGGGAGCTACGAGCAGTACTTC
len: 14; v_gene: TRBV2; d_gene: NA; abundance: NA; j_gene: TRBJ2-7; CDR3aa: CASIIGDTTYEQYF; CDR3nt: TGTGCCAGCATTATTGGGGACACCACCTACGAGCAGTACTTC
len: 14; v_gene: TRBV6-1; d_gene: TRBD1; abundance: NA; j_gene: TRBJ2-2; CDR3aa: CASSGQGYTGELFF; CDR3nt: TGTGCCAGCAGCGGACAGGGCTACACCGGGGAGCTGTTTTTT
len: 16; v_gene: TRBV27; d_gene: TRBD2; abundance: NA; j_gene: TRBJ2-5; CDR3aa: CASSTLLLAGGETQYF; CDR3nt: TGTGCCAGCAGTACGCTTCTACTAGCGGGAGGGGAGACCCAGTACTTC
len: 12; v_gene: TRBV29-1; d_gene: NA; abundance: NA; j_gene: TRBJ2-7; CDR3aa: CSVYVESYEQYF; CDR3nt: TGCAGCGTTTACGTGGAGTCCTACGAGCAGTACTTC
len: 15; v_gene: TRBV14; d_gene: NA; abundance: NA; j_gene: TRBJ2-1; CDR3aa: CASSQDPRLVNEQFF; CDR3nt: TGTGCCAGCAGCCAAGATCCCCGATTGGTAAATGAGCAGTTCTTC
len: 14; v_gene: TRBV5-1; d_gene: NA; abundance: few; j_gene: TRBJ2-1; CDR3aa: CASSTSGTYNEQFF; CDR3nt: TGCGCCAGCAGCACCTCGGGGACCTACAATGAGCAGTTCTTC
len: 12; v_gene: TRBV5-1; d_gene: NA; abundance: NA; j_gene: TRBJ2-5; CDR3aa: CASSLQEETQYF; CDR3nt: TGCGCCAGCAGCTTGCAAGAGGAGACCCAGTACTTC
len: 13; v_gene: TRBV19; d_gene: TRBD1; abundance: NA; j_gene: TRBJ1-2; CDR3aa: CASSPDRGRGYTF; CDR3nt: TGTGCCAGTAGTCCGGACAGGGGTAGAGGCTACACCTTC